Shown below are 27 T cell receptor beta chains from a single sample sequenced in a study of early T cells in non-severe SARS-CoV-2 infection. Via MiXCR, TCRdb re-called the 5' RACE reads, giving one row per CDR3 protein. The table lists tens of thousands of distinct CDR3 sequences, under 7.5% of them singletons. The sample was whole blood. The origin of the receptors is an adult who was a healthcare worker with PCR-confirmed SARS-CoV-2 infection or an uninfected control (not recorded which).

This clonotype occurred many times. The rearrangement joins TRBV4-1 to TRBJ2-7; 12 bases map to TRBD1. This CDR3 is built from 17 residues. The V gene's germline CDR1 is MGHRA and CDR2 YSYEKL. V shed 2 bases, J shed 6 bases, and the junction held 11 bases outside the gene matches. CDR3 DNA: TGCGCCAGCAGCCAACTCAAACCCGGGACAGGGGGCGCCGAGCAGTACTTC. It codes for CASSQLKPGTGGAEQYF.

There are a few counts of this clonotype. The V gene is TRBV4-1, the J gene TRBJ1-1; a weak D match, TRBD1 (5 bases). The length of the CDR3 is 14 residues. Trimming took off 1 base at V and 4 bases at J, with 10 bases between the two ends. Germline V gene sequence: CDR1 MGHRA, CDR2 YSYEKL. This CDR3 reads CASSQVQGSTEAFF. CDR3 bases: TGCGCCAGCAGCCAAGTTCAGGGAAGCACTGAAGCTTTCTTT.

This clonotype occurred many times. V is TRBV4-1 and J is TRBJ1-1; D is ambiguous. V lost 4 bases, J lost 0 bases, and 12 bases lay in between. The CDR3 length is 15 residues. The germline V gene has CDR1 MGHRA and CDR2 YSYEKL. The CDR3 is CASSPEGRMNTEAFF. In nucleotides, the CDR3 is TGCGCCAGCAGCCCAGAGGGCAGGATGAACACTGAAGCTTTCTTT.

This clonotype was detected only a few times. The rearrangement uses TRBV30 and TRBJ2-3; D is unresolved. CDR3 size: 12 residues. V was shortened by 5 bases and J by 6 bases, with 12 bases between the two germline ends. Per germline, CDR1 GTSNPN and CDR2 SVGIG (reference sequence). CDR3 nucleotides: TGTGCCTGGGCCAGCGCCTCGGATACGCAGTATTTT. It yields the protein CAWASASDTQYF.

This clonotype was picked up a small number of times. The V and J genes are TRBV10-3 and TRBJ1-1; D remains ambiguous. The CDR3 is 15 residues long. Trimming pared 0 bases from V and 4 bases from J, leaving 12 bases between. Germline values: CDR1 ENHRY, CDR2 SYGVKD. The CDR3 loop is CAISESGRGSTEAFF. The CDR3 DNA reads TGTGCCATCAGTGAGTCAGGGCGTGGGAGCACTGAAGCTTTCTTT.

This clonotype appeared many times. This sequence joins TRBV7-8 and TRBJ1-6, with a possible D match to TRBD1 (5 bases). Trimming took off 5 bases at V and 7 bases at J, with 15 bases between the two ends. This CDR3 has 15 residues. CDR1 and CDR2 from the germline V gene are SGHVS and FQNEAQ. CDR3: CASSVHRDLNSPLHF. CDR3 DNA: TGTGCCAGCAGCGTGCACCGGGACTTGAATTCACCCCTCCACTTT.

This clonotype was detected many times. The chain couples TRBV21-1 to TRBJ1-4; TRBD1 is the table's D call, not checked against the DNA. TRBV21-1 is a known pseudogene. This CDR3 has 15 amino acids. The CDR3 reads CASIGPGAEEEKLFF. Written as DNA, the CDR3 is TGTGCCAGCATCGGACCGGGGGCAGAGGAGGAAAAACTGTTTTTT.

The table lists this clonotype with a few counts. The V call is TRBV29-1, the J call TRBJ1-1; D gene ambiguous. The CDR3 spans 13 residues. Looked up from germline, CDR1 is SQVTM and CDR2 is ANQGSEA. Deletions cut 4 bases from V and 1 base from J, with 10 bases between. The CDR3 region has the DNA TGCAGCGTTGCCCAGACACAGAACACTGAAGCTTTCTTT. Its translation: CSVAQTQNTEAFF.

This clonotype was seen repeatedly, ten times or more. The chain joins TRBV6-5 to TRBJ2-3, with a tentative D call TRBD1 (6 bases). The V end lost 6 bases, the J end lost 2 bases, and 18 bases lay between the germline ends. CDR1 MNHEY and CDR2 SVGAGI come from the germline V gene. CDR3 length equals 16 residues. The CDR3 region is CASSLNARGFTDTQYF. CDR3 DNA sequence: TGTGCCAGCAGCCTCAATGCCAGGGGATTCACAGATACGCAGTATTTT.

This clonotype was detected ten times or more. V usage is TRBV25-1 and J usage is TRBJ2-7; TRBD1 matches 7 bases. CDR3 length: 15 amino acids. Germline CDR1 MGHDK, CDR2 SYGVNS. J was trimmed by 0 bases and V by 4 bases; bases with no gene match: 6. CDR3 bases: TGTGCCAGCAGTGTAGGACAGGCTCTCTCCTACGAGCAGTACTTC. It yields the protein CASSVGQALSYEQYF.

This clonotype was detected a few times. The rearrangement uses TRBV19 and TRBJ2-5, with 8 nucleotides matching TRBD2. Germline CDR1 LNHDA, CDR2 SQIVND (reference sequence). There are 15 residues in the CDR3. V lost 5 bases, J lost 4 bases, and 9 bases stayed unmatched. The CDR3 protein is CASSLSGLAGETQYF. The CDR3 DNA is TGTGCCAGTAGTCTATCCGGACTAGCAGGAGAGACCCAGTACTTC. Looking up the rest from reference TRBV19 and TRBJ2-5 gives the full variable domain: DGGITQSPKYLFRKEGQNVTLSCEQNLNHDAMYWYRQDPGQGLRLIYYSQIVNDFQKGDIAEGYSVSREKKESFPLTVTSAQKNPTAFYLCASSLSGLAGETQYFGPGTRLLVL.

This clonotype was counted at least ten times. This rearrangement joins TRBV20-1 to TRBJ2-3; maybe TRBD2 (6 bases). Germline CDR1 is DFQATT and CDR2 is SNEGSKA (reference sequence). The V and J ends lost 1 base and 6 bases respectively, with 17 bases between them. This CDR3 contains 15 residues. The CDR3 bases are TGCAGTGCTAGAGTAGGGGCGGGATTCGCCGATACGCAGTATTTT. It translates to CSARVGAGFADTQYF.

This clonotype was seen repeatedly, ten times or more. The chain is built from TRBV3-1 and TRBJ2-2; D ambiguous. V lost 0 bases, J lost 1 base, and 6 bases lay in between. Germline CDR1 LGHDT, CDR2 YNNKEL (reference sequence). The CDR3 loop spans 15 amino acids. The CDR3 sequence is CASSQDSRNTGELFF. CDR3 nucleotides: TGTGCCAGCAGCCAAGACAGTAGGAACACCGGGGAGCTGTTTTTT. The full variable domain, completed using reference TRBV3-1 and TRBJ2-2, is DTAVSQTPKYLVTQMGNDKSIKCEQNLGHDTMYWYKQDSKKFLKIMFSYNNKELIINETVPNRFSPKSPDKAHLNLHINSLELGDSAVYFCASSQDSRNTGELFFGEGSRLTVL.

This clonotype was picked up many times. The chain recombines TRBV5-1 with TRBJ2-5, with D uncertain. The CDR3 has 14 residues. The germline gives CDR1 SGHRS, CDR2 YFSETQ. V lost 0 bases and J 1 base, leaving 7 bases between the germline ends. The CDR3 loop is CASSLEPPQETQYF. CDR3 in DNA: TGCGCCAGCAGCTTGGAGCCCCCCCAAGAGACCCAGTACTTC.

This clonotype was recorded at least ten times. V is TRBV29-1 and J is TRBJ2-2; 9 nucleotides agree with TRBD2. The CDR3 is 15 residues long. After removal of 7 bases from V and 0 bases from J, the junction contained 6 bases not matched to a gene. CDR1 and CDR2 from the germline V gene are SQVTM and ANQGSEA. CDR3 in amino acids: CSGTIAGANTGELFF. The CDR3 DNA is TGCAGCGGAACTATAGCGGGAGCGAACACCGGGGAGCTGTTTTTT.

V usage is TRBV4-1 and J usage is TRBJ1-2; D is unclear. This CDR3 spans 13 amino acids. The germline V gene encodes CDR1 MGHRA and CDR2 YSYEKL. The V end was cut by 1 base, the J end by 6 bases, with 9 bases between. This chain's CDR3 is CASSQVGLDGYTF. CDR3 in DNA: TGCGCCAGCAGCCAAGTCGGGCTAGATGGCTACACCTTC.

The table lists this clonotype with many counts. CDR3 nucleotide sequence: TGTGCCAGCAGTCTAGGGGGTTTAGGCACAGATACGCAGTATTTT. Translation gives CASSLGGLGTDTQYF. V is TRBV28 and J is TRBJ2-3; D might be TRBD1 (6 bases). Looked up from germline, CDR1 is MDHEN and CDR2 is SYDVKM. Trimming took off 5 bases at V and 1 base at J, with 13 bases between the two ends. The length of the CDR3 is 15 residues.

This clonotype was counted between two and nine times. V is TRBV5-1 and J is TRBJ2-1, with 8 bases aligning to TRBD2. Trimming cost V 2 bases and J 5 bases; bases outside gene matches: 9. In germline, CDR1 is SGHRS, CDR2 YFSETQ. The CDR3 runs to 16 residues. The CDR3 DNA reads as TGCGCCAGCAGCTTTTCGCGGGAGGTACCGCACAATGAGCAGTTCTTC. This codes for CASSFSREVPHNEQFF.

V and J are TRBV12-3 or TRBV12-4 and TRBJ2-7, with D perhaps TRBD1 (5 bases). V was clipped by 4 bases and J by 7 bases, with 14 bases between them. CDR3 length equals 13 residues. The CDR3, as DNA: TGTGCCAGCAGTTCACAGGTCCGAGGAGAGCAGTACTTC. Translation: CASSSQVRGEQYF.

This clonotype was seen at least ten times. J is TRBJ1-2 and V is TRBV4-1; D unresolved. Trimming cost V 0 bases and J 7 bases, with 9 bases left between them. CDR1 and CDR2 from the germline V gene are MGHRA and YSYEKL. The CDR3 totals 13 residues. This chain's CDR3 is CASSQDPEAGYTF. Here the CDR3 DNA reads TGCGCCAGCAGCCAAGATCCAGAGGCTGGCTACACCTTC.

This clonotype has ten or more counts. The V and J genes are TRBV24-1 and TRBJ2-1; 10 bases are shared with TRBD2. Germline values: CDR1 KGHDR, CDR2 SFDVKD. The J segment lost 7 bases and the V segment lost 3 bases, leaving 8 bases of the junction unmatched. This CDR3 has 16 residues. The DNA of the CDR3 is TGTGCCACCAGTGATGTTAAGCGGGAGGGCCGTAATGAGCAGTTCTTC. Translated: CATSDVKREGRNEQFF.

The table lists this clonotype with many counts. This chain joins TRBV6-6 and TRBJ2-7; no clear D gene. The CDR3 has 14 amino acids. Germline V gene data show CDR1 as MNHNY and CDR2 as SVGAGI (reference sequence). V was clipped by 2 bases and J by 3 bases, with 11 bases between them. The CDR3 coding sequence is TGTGCCAGCAGTTACCCCGACAACAGCTACGAGCAGTACTTC. It codes for CASSYPDNSYEQYF.

The rearrangement joins TRBV6-5 to TRBJ2-5; 8 bases are shared with TRBD2. J was trimmed by 3 bases and V by 4 bases; bases with no gene match: 4. The germline gives CDR1 MNHEY, CDR2 SVGAGI. The CDR3 is 14 residues long. The CDR3 region has the DNA TGTGCCAGCAGTTTCCGGGGGGGGAAAGAGACCCAGTACTTC. Translation gives CASSFRGGKETQYF.

The table lists this clonotype with many counts. The chain uses TRBV9 and TRBJ1-1; D uncertain. This CDR3 spans 14 amino acids. V lost 1 base, J lost 6 bases, and 13 bases lay in between. CDR1 is SGDLS and CDR2 is YYNGEE in the germline V gene. CDR3: CASSVTTQGAEAFF. DNA for the CDR3: TGTGCCAGCAGCGTAACAACCCAAGGCGCTGAAGCTTTCTTT. Using reference TRBV9 and TRBJ1-1 for the parts outside the CDR3, the full variable domain is DSGVTQTPKHLITATGQRVTLRCSPRSGDLSVYWYQQSLDQGLQFLIQYYNGEERAKGNILERFSAQQFPDLHSELNLSSLELGDSALYFCASSVTTQGAEAFFGQGTRLTVV.

The chain is built from TRBV29-1 and TRBJ2-1; 13 bases match TRBD2. The CDR3 has 14 amino acids. Germline V gene data show CDR1 as SQVTM and CDR2 as ANQGSEA. V trimming: 7 bases; J trimming: 5 bases; junction bases outside the gene matches: 5. The CDR3 coding sequence is TGCAGCGGAGGGACTAGCGGGATTAACAATGAGCAGTTCTTC. It is translated as CSGGTSGINNEQFF.

The chain is built from TRBV7-9 and TRBJ2-5; D uncertain. Trimming cost V 4 bases and J 9 bases, with 18 bases left between them. CDR3 length equals 14 residues. Germline assignment: CDR1 SEHNR and CDR2 FQNEAQ (reference sequence). CDR3 sequence: CASSSTLGRVAQYF. CDR3 in DNA: TGTGCCAGCAGCTCGACCCTTGGACGCGTTGCCCAGTACTTC.

V usage is TRBV5-4 and J usage is TRBJ2-1; 12 bases map to TRBD2. The CDR3 covers 17 residues. Germline V CDR1 and CDR2: SGHNT, YYREEE (reference sequence). V lost 0 bases, J lost 7 bases, and 8 bases stayed unmatched. The CDR3 loop reads CASSLGRLAGVGNEQFF. The CDR3 DNA reads as TGTGCCAGCAGCTTGGGGAGACTAGCGGGAGTTGGAAATGAGCAGTTCTTC.